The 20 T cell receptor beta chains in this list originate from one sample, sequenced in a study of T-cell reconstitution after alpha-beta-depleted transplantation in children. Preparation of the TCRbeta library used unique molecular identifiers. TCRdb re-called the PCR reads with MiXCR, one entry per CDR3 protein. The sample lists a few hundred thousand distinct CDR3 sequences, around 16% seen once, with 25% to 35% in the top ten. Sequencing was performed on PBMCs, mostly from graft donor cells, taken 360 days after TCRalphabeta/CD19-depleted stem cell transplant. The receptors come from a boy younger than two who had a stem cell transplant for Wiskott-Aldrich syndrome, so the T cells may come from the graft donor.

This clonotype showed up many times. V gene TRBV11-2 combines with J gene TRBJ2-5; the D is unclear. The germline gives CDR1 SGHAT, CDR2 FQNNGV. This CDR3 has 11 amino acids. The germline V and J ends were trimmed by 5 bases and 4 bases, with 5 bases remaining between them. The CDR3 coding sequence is TGTGCCAGCAGCACAACAGAGACCCAGTACTTC. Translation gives CASSTTETQYF.

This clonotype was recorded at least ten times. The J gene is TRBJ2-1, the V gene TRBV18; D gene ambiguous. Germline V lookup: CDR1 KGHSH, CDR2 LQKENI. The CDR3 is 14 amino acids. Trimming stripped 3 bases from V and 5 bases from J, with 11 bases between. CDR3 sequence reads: CASSPYTSDNEQFF. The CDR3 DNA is TGTGCCAGCTCACCGTACACCTCTGACAATGAGCAGTTCTTC.

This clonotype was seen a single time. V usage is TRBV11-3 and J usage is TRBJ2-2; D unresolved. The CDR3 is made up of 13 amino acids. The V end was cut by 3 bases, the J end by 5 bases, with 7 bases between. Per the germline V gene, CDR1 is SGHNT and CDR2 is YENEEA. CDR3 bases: TGTGCCAGCAGCTTTATAGGGACCGGGGAGCTGTTTTTT. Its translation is CASSFIGTGELFF.

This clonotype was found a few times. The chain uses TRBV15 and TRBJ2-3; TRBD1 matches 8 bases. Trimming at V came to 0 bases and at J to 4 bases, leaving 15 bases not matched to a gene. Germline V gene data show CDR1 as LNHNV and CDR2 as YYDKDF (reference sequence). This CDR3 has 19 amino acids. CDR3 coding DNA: TGTGCCACCAGCAGAGATTACGGGGGCACAGGGGGAAGGGCAGATACGCAGTATTTT. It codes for CATSRDYGGTGGRADTQYF.

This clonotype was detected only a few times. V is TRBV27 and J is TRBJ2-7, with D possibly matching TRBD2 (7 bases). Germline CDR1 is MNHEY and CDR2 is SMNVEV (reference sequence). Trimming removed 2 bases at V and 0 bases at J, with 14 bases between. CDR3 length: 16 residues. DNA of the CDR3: TGTGCCAGCAGTTTAGGGGCGGGGGCCTTCTCCTACGAGCAGTACTTC. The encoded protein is CASSLGAGAFSYEQYF.

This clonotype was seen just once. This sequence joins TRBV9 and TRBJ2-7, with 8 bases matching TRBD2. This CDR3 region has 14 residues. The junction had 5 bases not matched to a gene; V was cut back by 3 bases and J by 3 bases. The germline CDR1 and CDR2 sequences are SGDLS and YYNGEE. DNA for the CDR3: TGTGCCAGCAGCGCCCCCGGGACTAGCTACGAGCAGTACTTC. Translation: CASSAPGTSYEQYF. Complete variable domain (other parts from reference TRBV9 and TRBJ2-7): DSGVTQTPKHLITATGQRVTLRCSPRSGDLSVYWYQQSLDQGLQFLIQYYNGEERAKGNILERFSAQQFPDLHSELNLSSLELGDSALYFCASSAPGTSYEQYFGPGTRLTVT.

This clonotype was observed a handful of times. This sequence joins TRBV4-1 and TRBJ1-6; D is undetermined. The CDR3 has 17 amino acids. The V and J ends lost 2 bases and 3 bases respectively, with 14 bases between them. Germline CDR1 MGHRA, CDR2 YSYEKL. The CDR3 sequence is CASSQSPGVIYNSPLHF. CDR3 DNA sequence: TGCGCCAGCAGCCAATCACCAGGCGTTATCTATAATTCACCCCTCCACTTT.

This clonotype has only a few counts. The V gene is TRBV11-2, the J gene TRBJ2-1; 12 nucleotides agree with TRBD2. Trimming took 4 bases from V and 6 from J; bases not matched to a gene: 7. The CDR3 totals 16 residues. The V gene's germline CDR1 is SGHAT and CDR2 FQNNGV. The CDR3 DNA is TGTGCCAGCAGCTCAAGACTAGCGGGAGCTAGCAATGAGCAGTTCTTC. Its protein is CASSSRLAGASNEQFF.

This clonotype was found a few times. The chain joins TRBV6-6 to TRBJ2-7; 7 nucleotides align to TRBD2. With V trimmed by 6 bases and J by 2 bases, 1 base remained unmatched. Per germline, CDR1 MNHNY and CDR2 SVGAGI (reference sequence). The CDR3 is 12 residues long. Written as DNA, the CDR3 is TGTGCCAGCAGCGGACTAGCCTACGAGCAGTACTTC. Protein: CASSGLAYEQYF.

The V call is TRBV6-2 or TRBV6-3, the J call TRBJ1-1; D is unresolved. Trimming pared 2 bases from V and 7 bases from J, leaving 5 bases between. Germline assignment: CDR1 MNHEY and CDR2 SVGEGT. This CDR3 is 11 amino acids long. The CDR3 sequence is CASSYVGEAFF. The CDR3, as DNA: TGTGCCAGCAGTTACGTTGGTGAAGCTTTCTTT.

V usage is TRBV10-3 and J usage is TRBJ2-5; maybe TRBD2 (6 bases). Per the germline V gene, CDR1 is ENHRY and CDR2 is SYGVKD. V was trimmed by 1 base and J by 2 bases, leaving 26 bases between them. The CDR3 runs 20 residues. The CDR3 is CAISEYGRPSNPAGQETQYF. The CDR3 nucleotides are TGTGCCATCAGTGAGTACGGTCGACCAAGTAACCCCGCGGGGCAAGAGACCCAGTACTTC.

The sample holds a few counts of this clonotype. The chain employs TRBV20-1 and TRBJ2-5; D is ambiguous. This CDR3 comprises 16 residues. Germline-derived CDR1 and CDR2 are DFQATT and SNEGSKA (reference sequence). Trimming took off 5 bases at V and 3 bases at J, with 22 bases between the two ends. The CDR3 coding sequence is TGCAGTGCTTTCGACTTGCTGGCGCGAACCAAAGAGACCCAGTACTTC. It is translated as CSAFDLLARTKETQYF.

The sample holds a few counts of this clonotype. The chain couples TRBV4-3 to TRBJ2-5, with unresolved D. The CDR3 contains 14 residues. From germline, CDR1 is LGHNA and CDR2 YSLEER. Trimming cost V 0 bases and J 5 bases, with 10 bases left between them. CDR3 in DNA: TGCGCCAGCAGCCAAGAGACCACCAGGGAGACCCAGTACTTC. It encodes CASSQETTRETQYF.

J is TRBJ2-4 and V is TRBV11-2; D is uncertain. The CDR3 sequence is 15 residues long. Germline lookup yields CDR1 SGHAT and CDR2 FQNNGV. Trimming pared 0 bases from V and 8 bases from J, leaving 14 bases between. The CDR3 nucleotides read TGTGCCAGCAGCTTAGATACCTTACCCCGGGACATTCAGTACTTC. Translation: CASSLDTLPRDIQYF.

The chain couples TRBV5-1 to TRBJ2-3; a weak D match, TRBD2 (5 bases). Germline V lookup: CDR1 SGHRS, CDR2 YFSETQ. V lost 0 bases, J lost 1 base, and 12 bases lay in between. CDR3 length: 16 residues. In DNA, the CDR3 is TGCGCCAGCAGCTTGGCCTCGGGGAGCGGCACAGATACGCAGTATTTT. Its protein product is CASSLASGSGTDTQYF. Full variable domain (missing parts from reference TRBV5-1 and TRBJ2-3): KAGVTQTPRYLIKTRGQQVTLSCSPISGHRSVSWYQQTPGQGLQFLFEYFSETQRNKGNFPGRFSGRQFSNSRSEMNVSTLELGDSALYLCASSLASGSGTDTQYFGPGTRLTVL.

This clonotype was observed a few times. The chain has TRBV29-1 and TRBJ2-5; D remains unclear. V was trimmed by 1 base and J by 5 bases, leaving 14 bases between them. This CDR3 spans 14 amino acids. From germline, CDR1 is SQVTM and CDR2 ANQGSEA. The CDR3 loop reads CSVEGRPKSETQYF. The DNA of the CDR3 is TGCAGCGTTGAAGGTCGACCCAAGAGTGAGACCCAGTACTTC.

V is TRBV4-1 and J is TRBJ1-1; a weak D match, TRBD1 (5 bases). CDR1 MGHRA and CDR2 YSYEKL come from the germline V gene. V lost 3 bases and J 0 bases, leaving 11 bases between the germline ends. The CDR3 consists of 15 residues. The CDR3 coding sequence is TGCGCCAGCAGCCATCGACCGGGACTGAACACTGAAGCTTTCTTT. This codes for CASSHRPGLNTEAFF.

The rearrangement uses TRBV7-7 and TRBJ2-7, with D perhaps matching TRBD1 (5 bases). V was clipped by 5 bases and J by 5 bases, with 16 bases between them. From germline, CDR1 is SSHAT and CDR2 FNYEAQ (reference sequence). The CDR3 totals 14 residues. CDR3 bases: TGTGCCAGCAGCCTAGGGGTTTGGCCTAACGAGCAGTACTTC. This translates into CASSLGVWPNEQYF.

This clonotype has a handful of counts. This CDR3 reads CAISESTVNEQFF. CDR3 nucleotides: TGTGCCATCAGTGAGTCAACGGTCAATGAGCAGTTCTTC. The V call is TRBV10-3, the J call TRBJ2-1; D remains ambiguous. V shed 0 bases and J shed 6 bases, with 6 bases lying between them. Germline V gene sequence: CDR1 ENHRY, CDR2 SYGVKD. This CDR3 comprises 13 residues.

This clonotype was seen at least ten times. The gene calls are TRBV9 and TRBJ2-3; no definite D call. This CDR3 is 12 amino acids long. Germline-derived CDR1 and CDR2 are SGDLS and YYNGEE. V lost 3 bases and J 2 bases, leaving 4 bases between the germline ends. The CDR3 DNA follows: TGTGCCAGCAGCGCCCACACAGATACGCAGTATTTT. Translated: CASSAHTDTQYF. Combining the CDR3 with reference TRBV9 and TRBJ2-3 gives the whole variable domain DSGVTQTPKHLITATGQRVTLRCSPRSGDLSVYWYQQSLDQGLQFLIQYYNGEERAKGNILERFSAQQFPDLHSELNLSSLELGDSALYFCASSAHTDTQYFGPGTRLTVL.